One sample yielded the 21 T cell receptor beta chains listed below, sequenced in a study of cytomegalovirus exposure and HLA in healthy donors. Some clones are missing from TCRdb's copy, which holds only in-frame ones; the method was immunoSEQ multiplex PCR. The sample shows some 73,000 clones, 80% to 90% of them seen only once. The sequencing sample was made of PBMCs. The source is a woman aged 18-29 years in good health and CMV-seropositive.

The chain joins TRBV11-2 to TRBJ2-1; D remains unclear. The length of the CDR3 is 13 residues. V was shortened by 2 bases and J by 8 bases, with 10 bases between the two germline ends. Germline V gene lookup returns CDR1 SGHAT and CDR2 FQNNGV. The CDR3 region has the DNA TGTGCCAGCAGCTTACTAGACGCTCATGAGCAGTTCTTC. Translating it yields CASSLLDAHEQFF.

This chain joins TRBV27 and TRBJ2-1; TRBD1 is a possible D gene (6 bases). This CDR3 has 14 amino acids. V shed 3 bases and J shed 4 bases, with 10 bases lying between them. In germline, CDR1 is MNHEY, CDR2 SMNVEV (reference sequence). The CDR3 here is CASSFGGRYNEQFF. The CDR3 DNA follows: TGTGCCAGCAGTTTTGGGGGCAGATACAATGAGCAGTTCTTC.

The chain is built from TRBV28 and TRBJ2-5, with a tentative D call TRBD1 (7 bases). This CDR3 has 16 residues. The V gene lost 5 bases and the J gene lost 3 bases, with 19 bases spanning the gap. CDR1 is MDHEN and CDR2 is SYDVKM in the germline V gene. This CDR3 reads CASSPRQGLGKETQYF. CDR3 sequence (DNA): TGTGCCAGCAGTCCCAGACAGGGACTCGGGAAAGAGACCCAGTACTTC.

This clone was counted once. This sequence joins TRBV20-1 and TRBJ2-5, with D possibly TRBD2 on 6 matching bases. V was pared by 5 bases and J by 5 bases, with 9 bases between. Germline lookup yields CDR1 DFQATT and CDR2 SNEGSKA (reference sequence). There are 11 residues in the CDR3. The CDR3 is CSAREFETQYF. The CDR3 DNA sequence: TGCAGTGCTCGGGAGTTTGAGACCCAGTACTTC.

This rearrangement joins TRBV25-1 to TRBJ2-1; 7 bases line up with TRBD2. The CDR3 runs 13 residues. Germline V lookup: CDR1 MGHDK, CDR2 SYGVNS. V gave up 5 bases and J gave up 4 bases; unmatched junction bases: 2. The DNA for the CDR3 is TGTGCCAGCAGTCTAGCGGAGTACAATGAGCAGTTCTTC. Protein sequence: CASSLAEYNEQFF.

The genes are TRBV7-9 and TRBJ2-3, with 9 positions matching TRBD2. The CDR3 sequence is 18 residues long. After removal of 7 bases from V and 2 bases from J, the junction contained 16 bases not matched to a gene. Per the germline V gene, CDR1 is SEHNR and CDR2 is FQNEAQ (reference sequence). CDR3: CASTSYRGLAGFTDTQYF. DNA of the CDR3: TGTGCCAGCACCTCCTACCGGGGTCTAGCGGGGTTCACAGATACGCAGTATTTT.

J is TRBJ2-3 and V is TRBV2; D may be TRBD2 (5 bases). Germline V lookup: CDR1 SNHLY, CDR2 FYNNEI. This CDR3 spans 15 amino acids. The germline V and J ends were trimmed by 3 bases and 3 bases, with 13 bases remaining between them. CDR3 coding DNA: TGTGCCAGCAGTGATTTGGGAGTTAGAACAGATACGCAGTATTTT. Its translation is CASSDLGVRTDTQYF.

The CDR3 coding sequence is TGTGCCTGGAGGGGGGGGAAGGGTAGGGAGCAGTACTTC. It codes for CAWRGGKGREQYF. The J gene is TRBJ2-7, the V gene TRBV30; TRBD2 agrees at 7 bases. Per germline, CDR1 GTSNPN and CDR2 SVGIG (reference sequence). V dropped 3 bases and J dropped 7; count of bases not matched to a gene: 9. The CDR3 consists of 13 residues.

This clone was seen more than once but under ten times. The V and J genes are TRBV18 and TRBJ1-2; D gene unclear. Germline V gene lookup returns CDR1 KGHSH and CDR2 LQKENI. CDR3 length: 13 amino acids. The ends were cut back, 2 bases at V and 4 bases at J, with 8 bases in the middle. The CDR3 nucleotides read TGTGCCAGCTCACCATCCCTCTCCTATGGCTACACCTTC. This translates into CASSPSLSYGYTF.

V and J are TRBV5-4 and TRBJ1-1; possibly TRBD1 for D (6 bases). The CDR3 spans 16 residues. The germline V gene encodes CDR1 SGHNT and CDR2 YYREEE (reference sequence). V lost 4 bases and J lost 2, with 18 bases in between. CDR3 sequence: CASSPSGELSNTEAFF. CDR3 bases: TGTGCCAGCAGCCCATCAGGGGAGCTTAGTAACACTGAAGCTTTCTTT. The full variable domain, completed using reference TRBV5-4 and TRBJ1-1, is ETGVTQSPTHLIKTRGQQVTLRCSSQSGHNTVSWYQQALGQGPQFIFQYYREEENGRGNFPPRFSGLQFPNYSSELNVNALELDDSALYLCASSPSGELSNTEAFFGQGTRLTVV.

V gene TRBV28 combines with J gene TRBJ2-5; TRBD1 aligns across 7 bases. This CDR3 is built from 13 residues. Germline loops: CDR1 MDHEN, CDR2 SYDVKM. V was pared by 7 bases and J by 5 bases, with 7 bases of the junction left unmatched. The CDR3: CASTPTGTETQYF. CDR3 nucleotide sequence: TGTGCCAGCACCCCGACAGGGACGGAGACCCAGTACTTC.

The V gene is TRBV10-3, the J gene TRBJ2-7; 8 nucleotides line up with TRBD2. The CDR3 runs 14 residues. The V and J ends lost 2 bases and 2 bases, in that order; junction bases with no gene match: 2. Germline CDR1 ENHRY, CDR2 SYGVKD. CDR3 protein: CAISETSGAYEQYF. CDR3 in DNA: TGTGCCATCAGTGAGACTAGCGGAGCCTACGAGCAGTACTTC.

This chain connects TRBV7-2 to TRBJ2-5, with TRBD1 identical over 7 bases. Germline CDR1 is SGHTA and CDR2 is FQGNSA. Trimming at V came to 1 base and at J to 3 bases, leaving 5 bases not matched to a gene. There are 15 residues in the CDR3. In DNA form, the CDR3 reads TGTGCCAGCAGCTTAGGGGGTCAGGGGGAAGAGACCCAGTACTTC. Protein product: CASSLGGQGEETQYF.

The V gene is TRBV13, the J gene TRBJ2-7, with D maybe TRBD2 (5 bases). The CDR3 is 15 amino acids. Trimming took off 4 bases at V and 3 bases at J, with 16 bases between the two ends. Looked up from germline, CDR1 is PRHDT and CDR2 is FYEKMQ (reference sequence). The CDR3 DNA is TGTGCCAGCAGCTCCAGCGGACCCCTTGACTACGAGCAGTACTTC. Translated, it gives CASSSSGPLDYEQYF. Filled out from reference TRBV13 and TRBJ2-7, the complete variable domain reads AAGVIQSPRHLIKEKRETATLKCYPIPRHDTVYWYQQGPGQDPQFLISFYEKMQSDKGSIPDRFSAQQFSDYHSELNMSSLELGDSALYFCASSSSGPLDYEQYFGPGTRLTVT.

This chain joins TRBV23-1 and TRBJ1-5; 7 nucleotides agree with TRBD1. TRBV23-1 carries the ORF label, with uncertain function. This CDR3 is built from 16 residues. Unmatched junction bases numbered 13, after V lost 6 bases and J lost 5 bases. CDR3 in amino acids: CASRVPGQRVHQPQHF. The CDR3 DNA sequence: TGCGCCAGCAGGGTTCCGGGACAGCGAGTACATCAGCCCCAGCATTTT.

The chain is built from TRBV29-1 and TRBJ1-1; 9 nucleotides line up with TRBD1. The CDR3 contains 13 residues. With 5 bases clipped from V and 5 bases from J, the junction kept 6 bases outside the gene matches. Per the germline V gene, CDR1 is SQVTM and CDR2 is ANQGSEA. CDR3 DNA: TGCAGCGTTATGACAGGGGGAAGGACTGAAGCTTTCTTT. Residues: CSVMTGGRTEAFF.

The chain has TRBV4-2 and TRBJ1-4, with a weak D call TRBD1 (6 bases). The germline V gene encodes CDR1 LGHNA and CDR2 YNFKEQ. Trimming removed 0 bases from V and 8 bases from J, with 16 bases in between. There are 16 residues in the CDR3. The CDR3 is CASSQEGGQGREKLFF. In DNA form, the CDR3 reads TGTGCCAGCAGCCAAGAGGGAGGGCAGGGGAGGGAAAAACTGTTTTTT.

This clone came up once. V usage is TRBV19 and J usage is TRBJ2-2, with no clear D. V lost 4 bases and J 1 base, leaving 10 bases between the germline ends. This CDR3 comprises 15 residues. Germline lookup yields CDR1 LNHDA and CDR2 SQIVND (reference sequence). The CDR3 coding sequence is TGTGCCAGTAGTACACTCGAGGTGAACACCGGGGAGCTGTTTTTT. Protein: CASSTLEVNTGELFF.

The rearrangement uses TRBV9 and TRBJ2-7; D unresolved. This CDR3 has 14 residues. Trimming removed 0 bases at V and 3 bases at J, with 10 bases between. CDR1 and CDR2 from the germline V gene are SGDLS and YYNGEE. CDR3 loop: CASSVAGSNYEQYF. The CDR3 DNA reads TGTGCCAGCAGCGTAGCAGGCAGCAACTACGAGCAGTACTTC.

A single count supports this clone. The gene calls are TRBV11-2 and TRBJ2-5; 7 positions match TRBD2. Germline V CDR1 and CDR2: SGHAT, FQNNGV. This CDR3 has 16 amino acids. Trimming took 1 base from V and 2 from J; bases not matched to a gene: 7. The CDR3 loop reads CASSLGLAEYQETQYF. The CDR3 DNA reads as TGTGCCAGCAGCTTAGGTCTAGCGGAGTATCAAGAGACCCAGTACTTC.

The rearrangement joins TRBV6-6 to TRBJ2-7; D gene uncertain. This CDR3 comprises 14 residues. Germline CDR1 MNHNY, CDR2 SVGAGI (reference sequence). V was trimmed by 3 bases and J by 1 base, leaving 10 bases between them. The DNA for the CDR3 is TGTGCCAGCAGTTATGCCTCCCGGTCCTACGAGCAGTACTTC. It codes for CASSYASRSYEQYF.